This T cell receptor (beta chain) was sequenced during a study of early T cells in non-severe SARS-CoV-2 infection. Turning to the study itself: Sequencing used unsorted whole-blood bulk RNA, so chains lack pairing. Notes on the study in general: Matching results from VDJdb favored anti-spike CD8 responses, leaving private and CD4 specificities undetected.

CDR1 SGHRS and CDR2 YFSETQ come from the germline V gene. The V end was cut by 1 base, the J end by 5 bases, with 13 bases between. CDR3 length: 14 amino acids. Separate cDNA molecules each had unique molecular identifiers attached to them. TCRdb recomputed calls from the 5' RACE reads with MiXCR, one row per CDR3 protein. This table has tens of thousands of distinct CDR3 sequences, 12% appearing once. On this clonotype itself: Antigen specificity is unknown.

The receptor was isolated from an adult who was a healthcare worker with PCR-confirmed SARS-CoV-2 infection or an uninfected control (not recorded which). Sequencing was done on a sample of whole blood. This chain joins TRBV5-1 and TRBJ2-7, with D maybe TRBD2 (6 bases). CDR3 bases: TGCGCCAGCAGCTTGAACCGAGGAGGGGACGAGCAGTACTTC. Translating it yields CASSLNRGGDEQYF.